A single sample is the source of the 23 T cell receptor beta chains below, sequenced in a study of regulatory T cells in long-lasting Graves disease. According to the study, TCR beta libraries were built with iRepertoire HTBI primers and CDR3-region Arm-PCR. MiXCR was run by TCRdb on the multiplex PCR reads, yielding one entry per CDR3 protein. The top ten hold around a quarter of the sample, which has 360,000 or so distinct CDR3 sequences, 20% to 25% seen once. Time point described: persistent/refractory GD, antithyroid drugs over 5 years with positive TRAb. RNA extracted from PBMCs served as the sequencing template. Sequencing was performed on peripheral blood mononuclear cells (PBMCs), taken when the disease was refractory, from a patient treated with antithyroid drugs. These receptors were taken from a woman in her thirties or forties with Graves disease.

CDR3 in amino acids: CASSESLREDSTDTQYF. Here the CDR3 DNA reads TGTGCCAGCAGTGAGAGTTTGCGGGAGGACTCCACAGATACGCAGTATTTT. The gene calls are TRBV2 and TRBJ2-3, with 8 bases lining up with TRBD2. With V trimmed by 3 bases and J by 2 bases, 10 bases remained unmatched. The CDR3 spans 17 residues. Germline CDR1 is SNHLY and CDR2 is FYNNEI.

The chain has TRBV28 and TRBJ2-1, with D uncertain. In germline, CDR1 is MDHEN, CDR2 SYDVKM. There are 14 residues in the CDR3. Trimming took 3 bases from V and 3 from J, leaving 9 bases between them. CDR3 coding DNA: TGTGCCAGCAGTTTCCGAGCGTTCTACAATGAGCAGTTCTTC. Translated, it gives CASSFRAFYNEQFF.

This clonotype has a count of ten or more. V usage is TRBV3-1 and J usage is TRBJ1-4, with 9 nucleotides matching TRBD1. V was pared by 0 bases and J by 6 bases, with 5 bases of the junction left unmatched. Per germline, CDR1 LGHDT and CDR2 YNNKEL (reference sequence). CDR3 length equals 16 residues. The CDR3 DNA is TGTGCCAGCAGCCAAGATTGGGGACAGGGTTATGAAAAACTGTTTTTT. Translated: CASSQDWGQGYEKLFF.

This clonotype was found many times. The chain links TRBV29-1 to TRBJ2-7; no definite D call. V was shortened by 0 bases and J by 1 base, with 7 bases between the two germline ends. Germline V CDR1 and CDR2: SQVTM, ANQGSEA. This CDR3 is 13 amino acids long. CDR3 sequence (DNA): TGCAGCGTTGAAGATCCTTTATCCTACGAGCAGTACTTC. The encoded protein is CSVEDPLSYEQYF.

In this sample, this clonotype turned up once. The V and J genes are TRBV20-1 and TRBJ1-5; 7 positions agree with TRBD1. Per germline, CDR1 DFQATT and CDR2 SNEGSKA (reference sequence). CDR3 length: 18 residues. The V segment lost 4 bases and the J segment 0 bases; nucleotides outside the gene matches: 15. The DNA of the CDR3 is TGCAGTGCTATACCCGGATTGGGACAGCACCATAGCAATCAGCCCCAGCATTTT. Translating it yields CSAIPGLGQHHSNQPQHF.

This clonotype was observed at least ten times. J is TRBJ1-6 and V is TRBV28; no definite D call. The CDR3 runs 12 residues. Germline CDR1 reads MDHEN; CDR2 reads SYDVKM. Between the trimmed V and J ends, which lost 9 bases and 11 bases, there was a span of 14 bases. This CDR3 is CASHYLGAPLHF. In DNA, the CDR3 is TGTGCCAGTCACTACCTGGGTGCACCCCTCCACTTT.

Concerning this clonotype: This may come from a read error, since a much larger clone is one base off. This chain connects TRBV28 to TRBJ1-2; D might be TRBD1 (5 bases). This CDR3 contains 13 residues. Germline loops: CDR1 MDHEN, CDR2 SYDVKM. The CDR3 loop is CANSSGHYYGYTF. The DNA of the CDR3 is TGTGCCAACAGTTCCGGACACTACTATGGCTACACCTTC.

This clonotype was picked up many times. The CDR3 bases are TGTGCCACCAGCAGAGATTTTTTAGGGGGGGTCAATCAGCCCCAGCATTTT. Translation: CATSRDFLGGVNQPQHF. V gene TRBV15 combines with J gene TRBJ1-5; D may be TRBD1 (6 bases). The CDR3 totals 17 residues. Per the germline V gene, CDR1 is LNHNV and CDR2 is YYDKDF (reference sequence). The V and J ends lost 0 bases and 3 bases respectively, with 15 bases between them.

At least ten counts were recorded for this clonotype. The chain uses TRBV12-3 or TRBV12-4 and TRBJ1-5; no clear D gene. The CDR3 has 15 amino acids. V was pared by 1 base and J by 0 bases, with 7 bases between. The CDR3 reads CASSLGRYSNQPQHF. The CDR3 nucleotides read TGTGCCAGCAGTTTAGGGCGGTATAGCAATCAGCCCCAGCATTTT.

The V call is TRBV27, the J call TRBJ1-1, with 7 bases identical to TRBD1. Unmatched junction bases numbered 20, after V lost 5 bases and J lost 8 bases. The CDR3 has 17 amino acids. The germline gives CDR1 MNHEY, CDR2 SMNVEV (reference sequence). The CDR3 sequence is CASSTQYRGPETTEAFF. CDR3 nucleotides: TGTGCCAGCAGTACCCAATACAGGGGCCCCGAAACCACCGAAGCTTTCTTT.

This clonotype was found a few times. The chain uses TRBV4-1 and TRBJ1-5; weak D call: TRBD1 (5 bases). The CDR3 loop spans 15 amino acids. Between the trimmed V and J ends, which lost 1 base and 1 base, there was a span of 8 bases. Looked up from germline, CDR1 is MGHRA and CDR2 is YSYEKL. CDR3: CASSQVRDSNQPQHF. CDR3 DNA sequence: TGCGCCAGCAGCCAAGTAAGGGACAGCAATCAGCCCCAGCATTTT.

This clonotype was observed a few times. This sequence joins TRBV20-1 and TRBJ1-5; 7 bases align to TRBD1. The CDR3 is 17 amino acids. CDR1 is DFQATT, CDR2 SNEGSKA, per germline (reference sequence). J was trimmed by 0 bases and V by 3 bases; bases with no gene match: 11. Written as DNA, the CDR3 is TGCAGTGCTAGGCTAGGGGGCCGCGACTATAGCAATCAGCCCCAGCATTTT. Its protein is CSARLGGRDYSNQPQHF.

This clonotype was found once. The rearrangement joins TRBV2 to TRBJ1-1, with 10 bases lining up with TRBD1. Germline V lookup: CDR1 SNHLY, CDR2 FYNNEI. After removal of 1 base from V and 0 bases from J, the junction contained 2 bases not matched to a gene. The length of the CDR3 is 16 residues. The CDR3 region is CASSEGQGALNTEAFF. In nucleotides, the CDR3 is TGTGCCAGCAGTGAAGGACAGGGGGCTTTGAACACTGAAGCTTTCTTT. Filled out from reference TRBV2 and TRBJ1-1, the complete variable domain reads EPEVTQTPSHQVTQMGQEVILRCVPISNHLYFYWYRQILGQKVEFLVSFYNNEISEKSEIFDDQFSVERPDGSNFTLKIRSTKLEDSAMYFCASSEGQGALNTEAFFGQGTRLTVV.

This clonotype has a count of ten or more. The chain is built from TRBV28 and TRBJ2-5; no clear D. CDR3 length: 17 amino acids. Germline CDR1 and CDR2: MDHEN and SYDVKM. V dropped 6 bases and J dropped 5 bases, with 25 bases sitting between them. The CDR3 region has the DNA TGTGCCAGCAGAAACATGCCTTTGGCGTACGCGGTGGAGACCCAGTACTTC. It encodes CASRNMPLAYAVETQYF.

Concerning this clonotype: This may be a read error, as it is one base from a much larger clone. The chain couples TRBV6-2 or TRBV6-3 to TRBJ1-5; the D is unclear. This CDR3 has 13 amino acids. V was clipped by 5 bases and J by 8 bases, with 13 bases between them. The germline gives CDR1 MNHEY, CDR2 SVGEGT. Here the CDR3 reads CASSPTANKPQHF. The CDR3 nucleotides read TGTGCCAGCAGTCCTACGGCTAATAAGCCCCAGCATTTT.

The chain is built from TRBV11-2 and TRBJ1-3; D gene uncertain. Germline V CDR1 and CDR2: SGHAT, FQNNGV. V dropped 3 bases and J dropped 3 bases, with 21 bases sitting between them. This CDR3 comprises 18 residues. The CDR3 DNA follows: TGTGCCAGCAGCTTGTCGGATCCAGAGGCCAGTTTTGGAAACACCATATATTTT. This encodes CASSLSDPEASFGNTIYF.

This clonotype has only a few counts. This chain joins TRBV2 and TRBJ2-1; 8 positions match TRBD2. With 5 bases clipped from V and 0 bases from J, the junction kept 6 bases outside the gene matches. Germline V lookup: CDR1 SNHLY, CDR2 FYNNEI. The CDR3 covers 16 residues. CDR3 loop: CASSLKAGDSYNEQFF. The CDR3 DNA follows: TGTGCCAGCAGTCTGAAAGCGGGAGACTCCTACAATGAGCAGTTCTTC. Looking up the rest from reference TRBV2 and TRBJ2-1 gives the full variable domain: EPEVTQTPSHQVTQMGQEVILRCVPISNHLYFYWYRQILGQKVEFLVSFYNNEISEKSEIFDDQFSVERPDGSNFTLKIRSTKLEDSAMYFCASSLKAGDSYNEQFFGPGTRLTVL.

This chain connects TRBV5-1 to TRBJ2-5, with 7 nucleotides matching TRBD1. V dropped 0 bases and J dropped 4; count of bases not matched to a gene: 24. CDR1 is SGHRS, CDR2 YFSETQ, per germline. CDR3 size: 21 residues. The CDR3 DNA reads as TGCGCCAGCAGCTTGGATGCCATGGGTGGGGTAATGACAGGGCAAGGAGAGACCCAGTACTTC. It encodes CASSLDAMGGVMTGQGETQYF.

Ten or more counts support this clonotype. The chain recombines TRBV20-1 with TRBJ1-5; weak D call: TRBD1 (5 bases). The V end was cut by 6 bases, the J end by 5 bases, with 8 bases between. This CDR3 region has 11 residues. The germline V gene has CDR1 DFQATT and CDR2 SNEGSKA (reference sequence). For the CDR3, the DNA is TGCAGTGCCGTGGGGGATCAGCCCCAGCATTTT. Protein sequence: CSAVGDQPQHF.

The chain uses TRBV5-5 and TRBJ2-2; 7 bases map to TRBD1. The CDR3 runs to 15 residues. The V gene's germline CDR1 is SGHKS and CDR2 YYEKEE (reference sequence). The ends lost 2 bases at V and 4 bases at J; junction bases unmatched: 5. In nucleotides, the CDR3 is TGTGCCAGCAGCTTCGGGGACAGATCCACCGGGGAGCTGTTTTTT. Translated, it gives CASSFGDRSTGELFF.

The rearrangement joins TRBV6-1 to TRBJ2-1, with D possibly called TRBD1 or TRBD2 (5 bases each). Trimming removed 6 bases at V and 2 bases at J, with 11 bases between. The CDR3 consists of 14 residues. CDR1 MNHNS and CDR2 SASEGT come from the germline V gene. CDR3 DNA: TGTGCCAGCAGCACCGGGACCGCCTACAATGAGCAGTTCTTC. It translates to CASSTGTAYNEQFF.

This clonotype came up many times. The chain employs TRBV7-8 and TRBJ1-1; D is perhaps TRBD1 (5 bases). This CDR3 is built from 16 residues. The V gene's germline CDR1 is SGHVS and CDR2 FQNEAQ. V shed 3 bases and J shed 0 bases, with 14 bases lying between them. Here the CDR3 DNA reads TGTGCCAGCAGCTTGAGGGGACGGCCTATGAACACTGAAGCTTTCTTT. Translating gives CASSLRGRPMNTEAFF. The whole variable domain, filled in from reference TRBV7-8 and TRBJ1-1, reads GAGVSQSPRYKVAKRGQDVALRCDPISGHVSLFWYQQALGQGPEFLTYFQNEAQLDKSGLPSDRFFAERPEGSVSTLKIQRTQQEDSAVYLCASSLRGRPMNTEAFFGQGTRLTVV.

This clonotype has a count of ten or more. This chain uses TRBV28 with TRBJ2-2; TRBD2 matches 7 bases. V was pared by 3 bases and J by 4 bases, with 11 bases of the junction left unmatched. Per germline, CDR1 MDHEN and CDR2 SYDVKM. The CDR3 is 17 amino acids. The CDR3 protein is CASSLNLAGEITGELFF. The CDR3 DNA is TGTGCCAGCAGTTTGAATCTCGCGGGAGAGATCACCGGGGAGCTGTTTTTT.